The sequence of this T cell receptor (beta chain) was determined in a study of T cell repertoires in breast cancer (dated by TCRdb to the mid-2010s). About the full investigation: Tumors, lymph nodes and peripheral blood lymphocytes from breast cancer patients, as well as peripheral blood from healthy control donors, were profiled. The controls were nine healthy donors whose age range was similar to that of the patients. Because breast cancer has a low mutational burden and rarely has common mutations, the study reasoned that TCRs shared between breast cancer patients would target shared antigens. ER+/PR+ status was present in the majority of the roughly 21 patient tumors that were analyzed for shared TCRs. Sequencing yielded on average around 520,000 sequences per sample and 9.5 to 10 reads per input cell. After being minced and digested with Liberase and DNase, tumors and tumor-involved lymph nodes were passed through 70-um and 40-um filters. Blood samples were separated by Ficoll, whereas tumor-free lymph nodes were processed without any enzymatic digestion.

To analyze paired alpha-beta TCRs of CD8+ T cells, the researchers used an expanded emulsion RT-PCR method with primers covering all TCR V genes. Before emulsion RT-PCR, CD8+ T cells were isolated with a CD8 positive selection kit and incubated overnight in approximately 10 IU/mL IL-2. Beyond this particular receptor, the publication reports: Shared TCRs were encoded by various nucleotide sequences, which suggests selection and expansion based on antigen. Emulsion RT-PCR was considered qualitative rather than quantitative, since transcript abundance and primer differences skewed clone recovery. Discarding singleton TCRs and sampling only part of each tumor may have missed genuine antitumor clones. Compared with tumor-free nodes, tumor-involved sentinel lymph nodes shared about fourfold more TCRs with matched tumor repertoires (roughly 7.3% versus 1.9%). Fewer than 20 TCR pairs were shared across seven or more patient tumors and were rarely found in control blood, which suggests possible tumor specificity.

Preparation of the library involved emulsion pairing. Unpaired genes were suppressed by a second nested PCR containing blocking oligos, after which a third nested PCR added Illumina adaptors and barcodes. Each emulsion RT-PCR master mix held roughly 4,500-260,000 T cells and included C-region, Stepout and V-region primers. The Micellula Emulsion and Purification Kit was used to make the emulsions, and Qiagen OneStep RT-PCR reagents were used for RT-PCR. The pooled libraries were sequenced on an Illumina MiSeq using paired-end 2 x 250 reads. Per the source publication's procedure: Read pairs were joined in Galaxy and clipped at the engineered overlap into separate alpha and beta files, and reads that were not clipped were discarded. To assign alpha-beta pairs, the researchers used CompleteTCR, a MiTCR-based pipeline that relies on an R script to link chains sharing read cluster identifiers. TCR sequences that were observed only once, about 1-3.2% of the total, were removed as potential sequencing errors. The public reads were reanalyzed by TCRdb: fastp trimming at Q25, MiXCR alignment, in-frame beta chains only. Rows matching on CDR3 protein sequence are summarized as one entry with the most common DNA and genes. TCRdb's processing, not the authors', yielded these V and J calls. Across this sample there are approximately 40,000 distinct CDR3 sequences, with under 50% seen only once. The ten largest clones add up to 60% to 75% of the sample.

This clonotype was seen more than once but under ten times. The antigen it recognizes is unknown. The input lacks base qualities; no much larger clone sits a single base away. Sequencing input: CD8+ T cells. The receptor was isolated from a pool of human donors with breast cancer or a healthy control (not recorded which).

The CDR3 reads as follows: CASRELAGASDEQFF. The nucleotides are TGTGCCAGCAGGGAACTAGCGGGAGCGTCTGATGAGCAGTTCTTC. The rearrangement combines TRBV2 with TRBJ2-1, and 11 junctional nucleotides match TRBD2. The germline V gene sets CDR1 to SNHLY and CDR2 to FYNNEI. V is cut back by 6 bases and J by 8 bases, with 9 bases in the junction unmatched. From the cysteine up to the phenylalanine, the CDR3 has a length of 15 residues. Only the CDR3 DNA stays, 45 bases, in frame from base 1.